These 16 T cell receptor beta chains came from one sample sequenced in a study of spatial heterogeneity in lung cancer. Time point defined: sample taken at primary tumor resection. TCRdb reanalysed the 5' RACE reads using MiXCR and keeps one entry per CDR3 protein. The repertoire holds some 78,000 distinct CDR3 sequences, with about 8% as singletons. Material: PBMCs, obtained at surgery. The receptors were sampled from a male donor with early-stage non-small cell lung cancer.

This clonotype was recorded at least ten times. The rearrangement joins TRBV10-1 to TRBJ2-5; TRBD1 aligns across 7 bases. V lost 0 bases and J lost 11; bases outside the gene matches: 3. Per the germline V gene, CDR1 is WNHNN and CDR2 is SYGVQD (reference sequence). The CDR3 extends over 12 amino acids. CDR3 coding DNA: TGCGCCAGCAGTGAGTCTGGCAGGGGGCAGTACTTC. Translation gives CASSESGRGQYF.

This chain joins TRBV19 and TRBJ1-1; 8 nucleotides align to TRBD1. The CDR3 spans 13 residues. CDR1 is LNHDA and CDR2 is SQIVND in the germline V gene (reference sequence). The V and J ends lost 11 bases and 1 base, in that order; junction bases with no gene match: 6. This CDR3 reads CASDRGGNTEAFF. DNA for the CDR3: TGTGCCTCCGACAGGGGTGGGAACACTGAAGCTTTCTTT.

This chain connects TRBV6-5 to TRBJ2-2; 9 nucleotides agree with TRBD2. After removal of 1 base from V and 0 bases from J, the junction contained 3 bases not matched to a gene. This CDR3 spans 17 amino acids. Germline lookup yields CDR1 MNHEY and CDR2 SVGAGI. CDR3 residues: CASSYWAGGPNTGELFF. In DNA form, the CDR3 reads TGTGCCAGCAGTTACTGGGCGGGAGGGCCGAACACCGGGGAGCTGTTTTTT.

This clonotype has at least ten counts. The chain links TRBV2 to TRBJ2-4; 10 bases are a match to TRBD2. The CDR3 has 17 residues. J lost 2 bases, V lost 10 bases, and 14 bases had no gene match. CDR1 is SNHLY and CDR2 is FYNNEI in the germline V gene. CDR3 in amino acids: CATARSVAGGSKNIQYF. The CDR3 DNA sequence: TGTGCCACGGCACGCTCGGTAGCGGGAGGATCCAAAAACATTCAGTACTTC.

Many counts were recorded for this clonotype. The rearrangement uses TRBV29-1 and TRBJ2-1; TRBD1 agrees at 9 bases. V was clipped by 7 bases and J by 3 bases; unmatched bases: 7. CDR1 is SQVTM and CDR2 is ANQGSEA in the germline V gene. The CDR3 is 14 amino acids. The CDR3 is CSGAGQGFYNEQFF. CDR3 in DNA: TGCAGCGGGGCGGGACAGGGTTTCTACAATGAGCAGTTCTTC.

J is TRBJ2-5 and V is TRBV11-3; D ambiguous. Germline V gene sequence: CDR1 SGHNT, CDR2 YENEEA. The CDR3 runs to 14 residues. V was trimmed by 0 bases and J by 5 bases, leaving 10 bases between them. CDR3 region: CASSLDRNLETQYF. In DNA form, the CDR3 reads TGTGCCAGCAGCTTAGATCGAAACCTGGAGACCCAGTACTTC.

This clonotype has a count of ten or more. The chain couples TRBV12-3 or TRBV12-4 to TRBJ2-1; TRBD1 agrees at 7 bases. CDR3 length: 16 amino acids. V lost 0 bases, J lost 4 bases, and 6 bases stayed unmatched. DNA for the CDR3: TGTGCCAGCAGTTTAGCCGGGACAGCTTTATACAATGAGCAGTTCTTC. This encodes CASSLAGTALYNEQFF.

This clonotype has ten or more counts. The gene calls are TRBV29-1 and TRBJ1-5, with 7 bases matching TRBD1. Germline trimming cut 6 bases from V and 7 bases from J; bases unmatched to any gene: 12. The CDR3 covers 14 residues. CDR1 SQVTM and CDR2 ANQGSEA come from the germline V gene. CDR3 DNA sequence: TGCAGCGTCCCGTATAGGGGACAGAGGCAGCCCCAGCATTTT. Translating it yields CSVPYRGQRQPQHF.

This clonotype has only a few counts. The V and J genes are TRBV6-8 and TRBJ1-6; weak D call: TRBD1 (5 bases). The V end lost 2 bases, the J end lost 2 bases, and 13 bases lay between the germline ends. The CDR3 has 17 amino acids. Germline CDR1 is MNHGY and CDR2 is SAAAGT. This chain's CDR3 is CASSYIGGGPYNSPLHF. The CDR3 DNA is TGTGCCAGCAGTTACATCGGCGGGGGTCCCTATAATTCACCCCTCCACTTT.

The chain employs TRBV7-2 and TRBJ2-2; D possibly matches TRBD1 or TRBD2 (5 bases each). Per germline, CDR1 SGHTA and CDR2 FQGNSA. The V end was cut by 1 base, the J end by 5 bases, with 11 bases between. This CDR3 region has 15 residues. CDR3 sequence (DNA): TGTGCCAGCAGCTTAGAGGGGCGGGTGACCGGGGAGCTGTTTTTT. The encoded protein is CASSLEGRVTGELFF.

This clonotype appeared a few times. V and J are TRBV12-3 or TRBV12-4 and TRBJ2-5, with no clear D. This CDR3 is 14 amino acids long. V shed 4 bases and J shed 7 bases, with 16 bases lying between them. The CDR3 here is CASSSSGRTGTQYF. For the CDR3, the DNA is TGTGCCAGCAGTTCCAGTGGTAGAACCGGGACCCAGTACTTC.

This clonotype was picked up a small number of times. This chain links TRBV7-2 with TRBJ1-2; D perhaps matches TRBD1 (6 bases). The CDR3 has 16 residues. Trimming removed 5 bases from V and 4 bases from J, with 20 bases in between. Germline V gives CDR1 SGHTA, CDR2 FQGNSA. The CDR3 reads CASSPRGAGDIYGYTF. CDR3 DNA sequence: TGTGCCAGCAGCCCAAGGGGGGCAGGCGATATCTATGGCTACACCTTC.

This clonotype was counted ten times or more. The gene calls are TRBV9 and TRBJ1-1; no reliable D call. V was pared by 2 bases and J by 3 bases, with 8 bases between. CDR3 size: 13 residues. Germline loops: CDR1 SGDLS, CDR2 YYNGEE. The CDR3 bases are TGTGCCAGCAGCGTTGTGGAACACACTGAAGCTTTCTTT. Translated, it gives CASSVVEHTEAFF.

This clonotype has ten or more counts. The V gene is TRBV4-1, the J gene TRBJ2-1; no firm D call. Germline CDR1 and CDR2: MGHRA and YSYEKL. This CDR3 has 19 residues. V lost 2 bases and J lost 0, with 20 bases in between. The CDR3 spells CASSQIDLGLTASYNEQFF. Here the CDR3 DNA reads TGCGCCAGCAGCCAAATTGACTTGGGATTAACGGCCTCCTACAATGAGCAGTTCTTC.

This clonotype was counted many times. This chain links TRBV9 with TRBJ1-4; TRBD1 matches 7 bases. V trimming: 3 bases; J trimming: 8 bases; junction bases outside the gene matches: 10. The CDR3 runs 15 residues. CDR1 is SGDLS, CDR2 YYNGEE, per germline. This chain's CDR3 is CASSGTGATREKLFF. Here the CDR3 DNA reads TGTGCCAGCAGCGGTACAGGGGCGACTAGGGAAAAACTGTTTTTT.

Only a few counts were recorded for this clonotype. The CDR3 DNA reads as TGTGCCAGCAGCTTTCGGGAGAACACTGAAGCTTTCTTT. It is translated as CASSFRENTEAFF. The V and J genes are TRBV7-9 and TRBJ1-1; unclear D gene. The CDR3 is 13 amino acids. Germline V gene sequence: CDR1 SEHNR, CDR2 FQNEAQ (reference sequence). V was pared by 3 bases and J by 1 base, with 6 bases between.